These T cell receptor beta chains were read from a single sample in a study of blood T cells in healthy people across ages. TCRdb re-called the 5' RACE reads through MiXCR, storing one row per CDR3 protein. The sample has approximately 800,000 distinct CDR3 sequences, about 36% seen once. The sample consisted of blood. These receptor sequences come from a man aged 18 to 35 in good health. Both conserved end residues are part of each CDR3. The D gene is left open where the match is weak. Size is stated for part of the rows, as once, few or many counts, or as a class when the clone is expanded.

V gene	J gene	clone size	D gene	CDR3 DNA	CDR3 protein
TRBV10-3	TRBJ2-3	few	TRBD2	TGTGCCATCAGTGATTTGGCGGGGGGCTCAGATACGCAGTATTTT	CAISDLAGGSDTQYF
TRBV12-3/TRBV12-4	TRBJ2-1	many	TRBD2	TGTGCCAGCAGACGCGACGGGGGGTATCTTAATGAGCAGTTCTTC	CASRRDGGYLNEQFF
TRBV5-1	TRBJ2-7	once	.	TGCGCCAGCAGCTTGGACATGAGCTACGAGCAGTACTTC	CASSLDMSYEQYF
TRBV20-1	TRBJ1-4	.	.	TGCAGTGCTAGAGAGAAAGAGCTCGGGGTATGGGAAAAACTGTTTTTT	CSAREKELGVWEKLFF
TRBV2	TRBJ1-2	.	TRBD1	TGTGCCAGCAGTGAAGCCTACCGGGACAGAGAGTATGGCTACACCTTC	CASSEAYRDREYGYTF
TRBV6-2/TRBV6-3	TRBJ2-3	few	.	TGTGCCAGCAGGATGAACACAGATACGCAGTATTTT	CASRMNTDTQYF
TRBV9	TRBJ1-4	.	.	TGTGCCAGCCAACGGGGAGAAGGCGAAAAACTGTTTTTT	CASQRGEGEKLFF
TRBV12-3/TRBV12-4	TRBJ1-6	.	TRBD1	TGTGCCAGCAGTATCGGGACAGGGGGTTCACCCCTCCACTTT	CASSIGTGGSPLHF
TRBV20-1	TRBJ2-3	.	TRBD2	TGCAGTGCTAGAGATCAGCGGGAGGGAGGGGCAGATACGCAGTATTTT	CSARDQREGGADTQYF
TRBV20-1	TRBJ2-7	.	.	TGCAGTGCTACCAGCGGGACAGTCACCTCCTACGAGCAGTACTTC	CSATSGTVTSYEQYF
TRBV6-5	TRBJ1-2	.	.	TGTGCCAGCAGTTACTCGAGGGCGCGAGGAACCTATGGCTACACCTTC	CASSYSRARGTYGYTF
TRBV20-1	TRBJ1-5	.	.	TGCAGTGCTAGGGCGTTTTCCGGGCCCAATCAGCCCCAGCATTTT	CSARAFSGPNQPQHF
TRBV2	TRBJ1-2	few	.	TGTGCCGGCGGACAGATCTATGGCTACACCTTC	CAGGQIYGYTF
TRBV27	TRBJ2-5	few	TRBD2	TGTGCCAGCAGTTCCGGGACTAGCGGGGGGGCGAACCAAGAGACCCAGTACTTC	CASSSGTSGGANQETQYF
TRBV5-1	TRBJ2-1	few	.	TGCGCCAGCAGGAATGGAGCGGCGGTTAATGAGCAGTTCTTC	CASRNGAAVNEQFF
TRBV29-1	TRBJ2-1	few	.	TGCAGCGTTGGGGCACTAGTGGGGGCCCGCTCCTACAATGAGCAGTTCTTC	CSVGALVGARSYNEQFF
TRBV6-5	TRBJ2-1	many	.	TGTGCCAGCAGTTACTCGTGGGACAATGAGCAGTTCTTC	CASSYSWDNEQFF
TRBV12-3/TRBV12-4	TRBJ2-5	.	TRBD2	TGTGCCAGCAGCCGGCGGGGACTAGCGTTTCCCAATGAGCAGTACTTC	CASSRRGLAFPNEQYF
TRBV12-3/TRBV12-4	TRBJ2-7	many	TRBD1	TGTGCCAGCAGTTTAGCGACAGGGAACTACGAGCAGTACTTC	CASSLATGNYEQYF
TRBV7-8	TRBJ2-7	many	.	TGTGCCAGCAGCTTAGTTCTAGCCCTAGTTTCGTACGAGCAGTACTTC	CASSLVLALVSYEQYF
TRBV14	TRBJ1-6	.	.	TGTGCCACTAGGCGGGACGCAGATAATTCACCCCTCCACTTT	CATRRDADNSPLHF
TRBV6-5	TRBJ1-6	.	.	TGTGCCAGCAGTTACTCGGGGACAATAAATTCACCCCTCCACTTT	CASSYSGTINSPLHF
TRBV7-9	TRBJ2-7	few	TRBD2	TGTGCCAGCACGACTAGCGGGGGGTCCTACAATGAGCAGTACTTC	CASTTSGGSYNEQYF
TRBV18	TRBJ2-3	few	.	TGTGCCAGCTCCCACCAGGGGGGCGGAAAGACAGATACGCAGTATTTT	CASSHQGGGKTDTQYF
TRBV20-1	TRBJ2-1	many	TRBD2	TGCAGTGCTCTGGGACTAGCGGAGCGATACAATGAGCAGTTCTTC	CSALGLAERYNEQFF
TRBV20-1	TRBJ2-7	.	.	TGCAGTGCTAGAGATCCGGGAAGAGGGGACTACGAGCAGTACTTC	CSARDPGRGDYEQYF
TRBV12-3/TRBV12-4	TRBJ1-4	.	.	TGTGCCAGCAGTTTTCGGGGGAATGAAAAACTGTTTTTT	CASSFRGNEKLFF
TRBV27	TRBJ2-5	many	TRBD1	TGTGCCAGCAGTTTCCGGGACAGGGTCGATGAGACCCAGTACTTC	CASSFRDRVDETQYF
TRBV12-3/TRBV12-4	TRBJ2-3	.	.	TGTGCCAGCAGTTTCCAGGGAACCCGCACAGATACGCAGTATTTT	CASSFQGTRTDTQYF
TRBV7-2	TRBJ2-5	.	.	TGTGCCAGCAGCTTTCCCGGGTCCCCGGAGACCCAGTACTTC	CASSFPGSPETQYF
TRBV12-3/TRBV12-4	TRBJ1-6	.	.	TGTGCCAGCAGTGCCGGGGCTTCTGGACCCCTCCACTTT	CASSAGASGPLHF
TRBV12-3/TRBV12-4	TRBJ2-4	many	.	TGTGCCAGCAGTCCCCGCCTTTTAGCCAAAAACATTCAGTACTTC	CASSPRLLAKNIQYF
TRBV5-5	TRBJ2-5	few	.	TGTGCCAGCAGCAAAGCCCGGGTTGGAGAGACCCAGTACTTC	CASSKARVGETQYF
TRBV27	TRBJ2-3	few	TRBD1	TGTGCCAGCAGTTCCGTCCTTACAGGGGGCGGTGCAGATACGCAGTATTTT	CASSSVLTGGGADTQYF
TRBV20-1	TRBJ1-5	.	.	TGCAGTGAGGCCCGAGGGGATCAGCCCCAGCATTTT	CSEARGDQPQHF
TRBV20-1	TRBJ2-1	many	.	TGCAGTGCTAGACCGACAGCGAACAATGAGCAGTTCTTC	CSARPTANNEQFF
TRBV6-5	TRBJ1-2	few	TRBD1	TGTGCCAGCAGTTCTACAGGGGGCTTCCTTGGCTATGGCTACACCTTC	CASSSTGGFLGYGYTF
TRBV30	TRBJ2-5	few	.	TGTGCCTGGAGCCAAACCCGGGAGACCCAGTACTTC	CAWSQTRETQYF
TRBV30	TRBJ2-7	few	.	TGTGCCTGGAGTGTACCGAGGGCCTACGAGCAGTACTTC	CAWSVPRAYEQYF
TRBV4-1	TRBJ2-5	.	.	TGCGCCAGCAGCAAGACTGCCGATAGGACCCAGTACTTC	CASSKTADRTQYF
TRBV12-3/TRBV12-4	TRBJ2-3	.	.	TGTGCCAGCATGGTCACAGCCAGAGCAGATACGCAGTATTTT	CASMVTARADTQYF
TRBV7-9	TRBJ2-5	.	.	TGTGCCAGCAGCTTAGCTTGGGGGACGGGGACCCAGTACTTC	CASSLAWGTGTQYF
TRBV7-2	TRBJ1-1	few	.	TGTGCCAGCACCCGTCTCCGTGGGGGCGGGAACACTGAAGCTTTCTTT	CASTRLRGGGNTEAFF
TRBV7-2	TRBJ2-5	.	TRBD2	TGTGCCAGCAGCTCCCTTGGGAGGGAGATGGAAGAGACCCAGTACTTC	CASSSLGREMEETQYF
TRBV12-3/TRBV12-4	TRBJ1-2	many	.	TGTGCCAGCAGTTTAGGGGTCTATGGCTACACCTTC	CASSLGVYGYTF
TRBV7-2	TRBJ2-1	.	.	TGTGCCAGCAGCTTAGTCTCCCAGGGGGGAATTACAAATGAGCAGTTCTTC	CASSLVSQGGITNEQFF
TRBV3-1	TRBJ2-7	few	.	TGTGCCAGCAGCCAAGATGTAGCTGGAGGATACGAGCAGTACTTC	CASSQDVAGGYEQYF
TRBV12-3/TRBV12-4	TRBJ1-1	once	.	TGTGCCAGCAGTTTAGAGACGGTGAACACTGAAGCTTTCTTT	CASSLETVNTEAFF
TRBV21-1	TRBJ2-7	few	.	TGTGCCAGCAGCTATGGAAACAGGGGGCCTACTAGCTCCTACGAGCAGTACTTC	CASSYGNRGPTSSYEQYF